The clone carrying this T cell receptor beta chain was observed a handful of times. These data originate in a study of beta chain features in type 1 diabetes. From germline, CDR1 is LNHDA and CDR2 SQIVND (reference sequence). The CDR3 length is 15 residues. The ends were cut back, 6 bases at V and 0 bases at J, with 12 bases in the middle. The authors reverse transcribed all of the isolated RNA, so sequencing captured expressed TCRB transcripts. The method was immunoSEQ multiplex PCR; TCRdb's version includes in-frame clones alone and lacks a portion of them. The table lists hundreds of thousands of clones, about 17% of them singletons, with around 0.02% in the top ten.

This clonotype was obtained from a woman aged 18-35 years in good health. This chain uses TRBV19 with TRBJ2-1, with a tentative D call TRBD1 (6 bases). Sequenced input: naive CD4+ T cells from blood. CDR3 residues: CASSGRGSSYNEQFF. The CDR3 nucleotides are TGTGCCAGTAGCGGAAGGGGGAGCTCCTACAATGAGCAGTTCTTC.